The 16 T cell receptor beta chains given below trace back to one sample, sequenced in a study of regulatory T cells in long-lasting Graves disease. Stated time point: newly diagnosed GD, antithyroid drugs for less than 3 months. The authors made the TCR library using RNA they extracted from PBMCs. Assembly of TCR beta libraries relied on iRepertoire HTBI primers together with Arm-PCR of CDR3 regions. TCRdb re-called the multiplex PCR reads through MiXCR, storing one row per CDR3 protein. The repertoire consists of 520,000 or so distinct CDR3 sequences, with around 12% occurring once and the leading ten covering 8% to 10%. These data were also reused for a study on T cells in Graves' hyperthyroidism and ophthalmopathy.

Material: peripheral blood mononuclear cells (PBMCs), obtained at new diagnosis, from a patient treated with antithyroid drugs. The receptors were sampled from a woman aged 25-40 years with Graves disease.

This clonotype was observed many times. The J gene is TRBJ1-1, the V gene TRBV5-1; 8 bases fit TRBD1. V dropped 5 bases and J dropped 1; count of bases not matched to a gene: 7. In germline, CDR1 is SGHRS, CDR2 YFSETQ. CDR3 length equals 15 residues. The chain's CDR3 is CASRLRDRPNTEAFF. For the CDR3, the DNA is TGCGCCAGCAGACTCCGGGACAGGCCGAACACTGAAGCTTTCTTT.

Ten or more counts support this clonotype. The chain is built from TRBV9 and TRBJ2-5; 7 nucleotides agree with TRBD2. The germline CDR1 and CDR2 sequences are SGDLS and YYNGEE. The V gene end was trimmed by 3 bases and the J gene end by 7 bases; junction bases not matched to a gene: 6. The CDR3 contains 13 residues. The CDR3 loop reads CASSAGGIGTQYF. CDR3 coding DNA: TGTGCCAGCAGCGCCGGGGGGATCGGGACCCAGTACTTC.

The chain has TRBV14 and TRBJ2-1; TRBD2 aligns across 7 bases. This CDR3 is built from 16 residues. In germline, CDR1 is SGHDN, CDR2 FVKESK. V shed 4 bases, J shed 6 bases, and the junction held 12 bases outside the gene matches. CDR3 DNA sequence: TGTGCCAGCAGCCTGCTAGGACTAGAGTCGAGCAATGAGCAGTTCTTC. It translates to CASSLLGLESSNEQFF.

The chain couples TRBV6-2 or TRBV6-3 to TRBJ2-7; no clear D gene. The CDR3 loop spans 14 amino acids. Germline V lookup: CDR1 MNHEY, CDR2 SVGEGT. Trimming removed 5 bases from V and 2 bases from J, with 13 bases in between. CDR3 region: CASSETRLTYEQYF. In DNA form, the CDR3 reads TGTGCCAGCAGTGAGACCAGGTTAACCTACGAGCAGTACTTC.

This clonotype was seen at least ten times. The J gene is TRBJ2-2, the V gene TRBV6-2 or TRBV6-3; 8 bases align to TRBD2. V shed 6 bases, J shed 6 bases, and the junction held 9 bases outside the gene matches. The CDR3 is 15 amino acids. CDR1 and CDR2 from the germline V gene are MNHEY and SVGEGT. In DNA, the CDR3 is TGTGCCAGCAGAGCGAGCGGGAGACGTGCCGGGGAGCTGTTTTTT. Amino acids: CASRASGRRAGELFF.

This clonotype was detected ten times or more. This chain uses TRBV28 with TRBJ2-2; 16 bases match TRBD2. This CDR3 comprises 19 residues. Germline trimming cut 6 bases from V and 5 bases from J; bases unmatched to any gene: 12. CDR1 is MDHEN, CDR2 SYDVKM, per germline. CDR3: CASSPTPGLAGGYTGELFF. The CDR3 DNA is TGTGCCAGCAGCCCTACCCCGGGACTAGCGGGAGGGTATACCGGGGAGCTGTTTTTT.

There are many counts of this clonotype. The V and J genes are TRBV6-5 and TRBJ1-6, with D possibly being TRBD1 (5 bases). The CDR3 spans 17 residues. Germline V gives CDR1 MNHEY, CDR2 SVGAGI. V shed 4 bases and J shed 6 bases, with 19 bases lying between them. The CDR3 sequence: CASSFDRPGRTNSPLHF. CDR3 bases: TGTGCCAGCAGTTTCGACCGCCCGGGACGGACTAATTCACCCCTCCACTTT.

CDR3 in DNA: TGTGCCAGCAGCTTCGGACAGGGGGCTTTTGGGGTTGAGCAGTTCTTC. Translated, it gives CASSFGQGAFGVEQFF. The chain couples TRBV11-3 to TRBJ2-1; 11 nucleotides line up with TRBD1. In germline, CDR1 is SGHNT, CDR2 YENEEA. J was trimmed by 9 bases and V by 3 bases; bases with no gene match: 10. The CDR3 contains 16 residues.

Comment on this clonotype: With a far larger clone one base away, a read error is the likely cause. The gene calls are TRBV12-3 or TRBV12-4 and TRBJ2-5, with a tentative D call TRBD1 (5 bases). This CDR3 is built from 13 residues. The V gene lost 6 bases and the J gene lost 11 bases, with 19 bases spanning the gap. The CDR3 here is CASSRVSYNEQYF. Written as DNA, the CDR3 is TGTGCCAGCAGCAGGGTTTCCTACAATGAGCAGTACTTC.

This clonotype was seen many times. V is TRBV2 and J is TRBJ1-1, with D hard to call. Germline CDR1 is SNHLY and CDR2 is FYNNEI. The germline V and J ends were trimmed by 4 bases and 5 bases, with 14 bases remaining between them. The CDR3 is made up of 14 amino acids. CDR3 sequence (DNA): TGTGCCAGCAGTGCTGGACGGACGGGGACTGAAGCTTTCTTT. Protein sequence: CASSAGRTGTEAFF. Filled out from reference TRBV2 and TRBJ1-1, the complete variable domain reads EPEVTQTPSHQVTQMGQEVILRCVPISNHLYFYWYRQILGQKVEFLVSFYNNEISEKSEIFDDQFSVERPDGSNFTLKIRSTKLEDSAMYFCASSAGRTGTEAFFGQGTRLTVV.

This clonotype was counted between two and nine times. Germline is not matched at one junction end, which may reflect a read error. The V and J genes are TRBV2 and TRBJ2-1, with D perhaps TRBD2 (6 bases). Germline CDR1 is SNHLY and CDR2 is FYNNEI. The CDR3 is 16 residues long. CDR3 in amino acids: CASSLDAGRSYDEQFF. The CDR3, as DNA: TGTGCCAGCAGCCTAGATGCGGGGCGCTCCTACGATGAGCAGTTCTTC.

This sequence joins TRBV7-3 and TRBJ2-1, with TRBD1 matching over 7 bases. Germline CDR1 is SGHTA and CDR2 is FQGTGA. J was trimmed by 0 bases and V by 7 bases; bases with no gene match: 6. The CDR3 runs 15 residues. The CDR3 coding sequence is TGTGCCAGCATGTCCGGGACAGCCTCCTACAATGAGCAGTTCTTC. Its translation: CASMSGTASYNEQFF.

This clonotype has a count of ten or more. The rearrangement uses TRBV4-1 and TRBJ2-1, with 14 bases lining up with TRBD2. V lost 6 bases, J lost 8 bases, and 9 bases stayed unmatched. This CDR3 comprises 16 residues. Germline V CDR1 and CDR2: MGHRA, YSYEKL. The CDR3 DNA reads as TGCGCCAGCAGACGTCCCGGGACTAGCGGGAGTGATGAGCAGTTCTTC. Amino acid sequence: CASRRPGTSGSDEQFF.

This clonotype has at least ten counts. The V call is TRBV6-5, the J call TRBJ2-1; D may match TRBD1 or TRBD2 (6 bases each). This CDR3 is built from 14 residues. Germline V gives CDR1 MNHEY, CDR2 SVGAGI. The V end was cut by 1 base, the J end by 12 bases, with 16 bases between. The DNA for the CDR3 is TGTGCCAGCAGTTACTTTGGGGGGCACTCTAGGCAGTTCTTC. This gives the protein CASSYFGGHSRQFF.

The sample holds many counts of this clonotype. The rearrangement links TRBV7-2 to TRBJ2-1, with TRBD2 matching 10 bases. The germline CDR1 and CDR2 sequences are SGHTA and FQGNSA. Germline trimming cut 3 bases from V and 5 bases from J; bases unmatched to any gene: 7. This CDR3 is built from 16 residues. The CDR3 DNA sequence: TGTGCCAGCAGCTTGGGGACTAGCGCAAGAAACAATGAGCAGTTCTTC. Translation gives CASSLGTSARNNEQFF.

The sample holds many counts of this clonotype. The genes are TRBV15 and TRBJ2-7; D is unclear. The CDR3 runs to 15 residues. Looked up from germline, CDR1 is LNHNV and CDR2 is YYDKDF (reference sequence). V lost 2 bases and J lost 0, with 11 bases in between. In DNA form, the CDR3 reads TGTGCCACCAGCAGACGACTCGACGGCTCCTACGAGCAGTACTTC. Protein sequence: CATSRRLDGSYEQYF. Variable domain in full (rest from reference TRBV15 and TRBJ2-7): DAMVIQNPRYQVTQFGKPVTLSCSQTLNHNVMYWYQQKSSQAPKLLFHYYDKDFNNEADTPDNFQSRRPNTSFCFLDIRSPGLGDTAMYLCATSRRLDGSYEQYFGPGTRLTVT.